A selection of T cell receptor beta chains follows, all from one sample in a study of T cell responses to AZD1222 COVID-19 vaccine. Some clones are missing from TCRdb's copy, which holds only in-frame ones; the method was immunoSEQ multiplex PCR. The sample records 90,000 to 100,000 clones, 85% to 90% being singletons. The sequenced sample was peripheral blood, obtained on day 0 of AZD1222 vaccination. The receptors here all came from an adult in good health. The CDR3 runs from the conserved cysteine through the conserved F or W. D genes are given only for firm matches. Clone size appears in some rows only: once, few, many, or a class for an expanded clone.

j_call d_call v_call clone_size cdr3_length cdr3_aa cdr3_nt
TRBJ1-4 NA TRBV7-9 NA 13 CASSPPSEEKLFF TGTGCCAGCAGCCCACCAAGTGAGGAAAAACTGTTTTTT
TRBJ2-1 TRBD1 TRBV9 NA 15 CASNVVGQGIDEQFF TGTGCCAGCAACGTAGTGGGACAGGGCATCGATGAGCAGTTCTTC
TRBJ1-2 NA TRBV15 NA 13 CATSRDGIYGYTF TGTGCCACCAGCAGAGACGGAATCTATGGCTACACCTTC
TRBJ2-7 NA TRBV6-5 NA 15 CASSYSTASSYEQYF TGTGCCAGCAGTTACTCGACAGCGTCATCCTACGAGCAGTACTTC
TRBJ1-2 NA TRBV12-3/TRBV12-4 once 13 CASSLIFSGGYTF TGTGCCAGCAGTTTAATATTCAGTGGCGGCTACACCTTC
TRBJ2-7 TRBD1 TRBV5-1 NA 14 CASSLGQVPYEQYF TGCGCCAGCAGCTTAGGACAGGTACCCTACGAGCAGTACTTC
TRBJ2-1 NA TRBV5-1 NA 16 CASSTGAGGAYNEQFF TGCGCCAGCAGCACAGGGGCGGGAGGTGCCTACAATGAGCAGTTCTTC
TRBJ2-3 TRBD2 TRBV24-1 NA 16 CATSDWTSGNTDTQYF TGTGCCACCAGTGATTGGACTAGCGGGAACACAGATACGCAGTATTTT
TRBJ2-3 NA TRBV9 NA 15 CASSVAPYRTDTQYF TGTGCCAGCAGCGTAGCGCCCTACCGCACAGATACGCAGTATTTT
TRBJ1-4 NA TRBV7-9 once 14 CASSLGRVGEKLFF TGTGCCAGCAGCTTAGGACGGGTGGGAGAAAAACTGTTTTTT
TRBJ2-5 NA TRBV6-2/TRBV6-3 NA 12 CASSYRWETQYF TGTGCCAGCAGTTACCGCTGGGAGACCCAGTACTTC
TRBJ1-5 TRBD1 TRBV28 NA 15 CASTSTGLGYQPQHF TGTGCCAGCACATCGACAGGGCTTGGCTATCAGCCCCAGCATTTT
TRBJ2-1 NA TRBV7-7 once 15 CASSPRQSSYNEQFF TGTGCCAGCAGCCCTCGACAGAGCTCCTACAATGAGCAGTTCTTC
TRBJ1-2 NA TRBV7-2 NA 15 CASSFQTQANYGYTF TGTGCCAGCAGCTTCCAAACACAAGCTAACTATGGCTACACCTTC
TRBJ2-7 TRBD1 TRBV11-2 NA 17 CASSTAPGTGGRKGKYF TGTGCCAGCAGCACTGCACCCGGGACAGGGGGCCGAAAGGGCAAGTACTTC
TRBJ2-1 NA TRBV12-5 NA 14 CASASPRSYNEQFF TGTGCTAGTGCCTCCCCCAGGTCCTACAATGAGCAGTTCTTC
TRBJ2-2 NA TRBV15 NA 15 CATSREPAAPGELFF TGTGCCACCAGCAGAGAGCCGGCGGCGCCCGGGGAGCTGTTTTTT
TRBJ1-5 NA TRBV4-3 NA 17 CASSQDRNQGDAQPQHF TGCGCCAGCAGCCAAGATCGAAACCAAGGAGATGCTCAGCCCCAGCATTTT
TRBJ2-3 TRBD2 TRBV2 NA 15 CASTQAGGEFDTQYF TGTGCCAGCACCCAAGCGGGGGGGGAGTTCGATACGCAGTATTTT
TRBJ2-7 NA TRBV2 NA 13 CAGAGGLSYEQYF TGTGCCGGCGCAGGGGGGCTATCCTACGAGCAGTACTTC
TRBJ1-1 NA TRBV29-1 once 13 CSAAWKGNTEAFF TGCAGCGCCGCCTGGAAAGGGAACACTGAAGCTTTCTTT
TRBJ2-7 NA TRBV28 NA 14 CASRSSGPPYEQYF TGTGCCAGCAGAAGCTCGGGGCCGCCCTACGAGCAGTACTTC